This record covers a single T cell receptor (beta chain). Its antigen is undetermined. By 5'RACE template switching, TCR cDNA was produced, with a universal primer site and UMIs added in the process. TCRdb recomputed calls from the 5' RACE reads with MiXCR, one row per CDR3 protein. The sample has hundreds of thousands of distinct CDR3 sequences; around 19% are singletons. CDR3 length: 17 amino acids. This specimen belongs to a study of T cells after yellow fever vaccination. Findings of the study overall: By day 5 rather than day 15, the secondary response had peaked, though it was weaker. A minor fraction of clonotypes spanned both CD4 and CD8 compartments.

This chain links TRBV21-1 with TRBJ2-7. TRBV21-1 is designated a pseudogene. The sequence was obtained from a man between 18 and 35 years old who received the YFV17D yellow fever vaccine. The specimen comprised PBMCs, sampled before the yellow fever booster vaccination. CDR3 residues: CASSKALLPTLAYEQYF. The CDR3, as DNA: TGTGCCAGCAGCAAAGCGCTTTTGCCAACACTGGCCTACGAGCAGTACTTC.